This T cell receptor (beta chain) was recorded in a study of a mutant IDH1 vaccine in newly diagnosed glioma. Study at large: Each patient was administered eight vaccinations, scheduled in weeks 1, 3, 5, 7, 11, 15, 19 and 23. Before enrollment, patients got radiotherapy alone, temozolomide alone, or mostly the combination.

Sequencing was performed with immunoSEQ multiplex PCR; in TCRdb, only in-frame clones are kept and a portion is missing. The table lists roughly 40,000 clones, approximately 85% of them singletons. About this clone: Its matching antigen is unknown.

Time point given: week 5, during vaccination. It was 300 ug of mutant IDH1 20-mer peptide that made up each vaccine dose, given with topical imiquimod. Study findings and constraints: Pseudoprogression seemed unrelated to changes in top peripheral T cell clonotypes.

CDR1 is SGHTA and CDR2 is FQGNSA in the germline V gene. The CDR3 sequence is 15 residues long. Trimming removed 5 bases from V and 2 bases from J; junction bases left unmatched: 3. The receptor's source is a man in his forties with glioma. V is TRBV7-2 and J is TRBJ2-7, with 13 positions matching TRBD2. Here the sequenced sample was PBMCs, taken from a glioma patient whose treatment included an IDH1 peptide vaccine. The CDR3 reads CASSPTSGGTYEQYF. The CDR3, as DNA: TGTGCCAGCAGCCCGACTAGCGGGGGGACCTACGAGCAGTACTTC.